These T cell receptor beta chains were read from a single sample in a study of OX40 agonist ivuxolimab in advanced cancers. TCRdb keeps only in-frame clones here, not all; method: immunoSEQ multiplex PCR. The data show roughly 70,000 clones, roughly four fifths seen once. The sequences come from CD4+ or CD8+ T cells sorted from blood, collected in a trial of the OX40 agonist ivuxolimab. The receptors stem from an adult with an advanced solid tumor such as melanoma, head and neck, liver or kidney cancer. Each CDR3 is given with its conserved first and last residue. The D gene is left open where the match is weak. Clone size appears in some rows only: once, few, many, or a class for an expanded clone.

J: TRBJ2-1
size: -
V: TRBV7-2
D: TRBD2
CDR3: CASTLQGWTSGRDEQFF
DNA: TGTGCCAGCACCCTCCAGGGATGGACTAGCGGGAGGGATGAGCAGTTCTTC

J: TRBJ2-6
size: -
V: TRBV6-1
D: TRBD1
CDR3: CASSEARTGISGANVLTF
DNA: TGTGCCAGCAGTGAAGCGCGGACAGGGATCTCTGGGGCCAACGTCCTGACTTTC

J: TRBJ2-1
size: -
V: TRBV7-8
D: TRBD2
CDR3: CASSLASIVAGGYNEQFF
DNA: TGTGCCAGCAGCTTAGCTAGTATCGTGGCGGGGGGGTACAATGAGCAGTTCTTC

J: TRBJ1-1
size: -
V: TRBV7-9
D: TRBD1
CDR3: CASSATGEDTEAFF
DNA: TGTGCCAGCAGCGCGACAGGGGAGGACACTGAAGCTTTCTTT

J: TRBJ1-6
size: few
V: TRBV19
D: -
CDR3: CASALKDSYNSPLHF
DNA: TGTGCCAGTGCCCTTAAGGACTCCTATAATTCACCCCTCCACTTT

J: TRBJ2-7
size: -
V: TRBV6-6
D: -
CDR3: CASSFLQGYEQYF
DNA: TGTGCCAGCAGTTTCCTACAGGGCTACGAGCAGTACTTC

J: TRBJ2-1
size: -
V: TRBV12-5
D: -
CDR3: CASGSAYSYNEQFF
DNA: TGTGCTAGTGGTTCGGCATACTCCTACAATGAGCAGTTCTTC

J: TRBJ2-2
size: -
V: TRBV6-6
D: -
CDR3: CASSFNSLNTGELFF
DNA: TGTGCCAGCAGTTTCAACTCCTTGAACACCGGGGAGCTGTTTTTT

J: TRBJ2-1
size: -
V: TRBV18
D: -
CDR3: CASSPPMDHRYNEQFF
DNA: TGTGCCAGCTCACCACCTATGGATCACCGATACAATGAGCAGTTCTTC

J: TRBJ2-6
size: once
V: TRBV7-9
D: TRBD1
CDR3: CASSPTRQGTGANVLTF
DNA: TGTGCCAGCAGCCCCACCCGACAGGGCACTGGGGCCAACGTCCTGACTTTC

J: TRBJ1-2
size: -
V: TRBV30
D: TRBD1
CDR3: CAWATTGGLPYGYTF
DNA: TGTGCCTGGGCGACGACAGGGGGACTCCCCTATGGCTACACCTTC

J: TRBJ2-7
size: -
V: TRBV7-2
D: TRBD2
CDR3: CASSYVFLAGSEEQYF
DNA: TGTGCCAGCAGCTATGTCTTTTTAGCGGGATCGGAGGAGCAGTACTTC

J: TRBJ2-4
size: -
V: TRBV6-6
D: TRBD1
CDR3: CASSYQGASKNIQYF
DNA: TGTGCCAGCAGTTACCAGGGGGCAAGCAAAAACATTCAGTACTTC

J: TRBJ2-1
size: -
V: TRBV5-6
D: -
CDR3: CASSFQAISYNEQFF
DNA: TGTGCCAGCAGCTTTCAAGCAATCTCCTACAATGAGCAGTTCTTC

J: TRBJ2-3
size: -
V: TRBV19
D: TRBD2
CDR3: CASSSASLADPRTDTQYF
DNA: TGTGCCAGTAGTTCCGCCTCCCTAGCGGACCCCCGCACAGATACGCAGTATTTT

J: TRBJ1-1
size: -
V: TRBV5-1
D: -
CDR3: CASSLGGSGTEAFF
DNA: TGCGCCAGCAGCCTGGGGGGAAGTGGCACTGAAGCTTTCTTT

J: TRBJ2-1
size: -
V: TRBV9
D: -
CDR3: CASSAEGDFFNEQFF
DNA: TGTGCCAGCAGCGCAGAGGGGGACTTCTTCAATGAGCAGTTCTTC

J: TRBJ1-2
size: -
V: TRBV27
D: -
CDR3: CASSFSGTGGYTF
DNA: TGTGCCAGCAGTTTTTCTGGGACGGGTGGCTACACCTTC

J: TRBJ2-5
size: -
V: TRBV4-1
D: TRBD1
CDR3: CASSLTLQGASDETQYF
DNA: TGCGCCAGCAGTCTTACACTCCAGGGGGCGAGTGATGAGACCCAGTACTTC

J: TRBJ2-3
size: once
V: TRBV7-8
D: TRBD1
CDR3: CASSSGRDRSTDTQYF
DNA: TGTGCCAGCAGCTCCGGCCGGGACAGGTCCACAGATACGCAGTATTTT

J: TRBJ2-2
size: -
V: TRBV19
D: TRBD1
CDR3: CATRQGRTGEPFF
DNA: TGTGCCACTCGACAGGGACGCACCGGGGAGCCGTTTTTT

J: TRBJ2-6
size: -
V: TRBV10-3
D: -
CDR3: CAISEAGADVLTF
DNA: TGTGCCATCAGTGAAGCAGGGGCCGACGTCCTGACTTTC

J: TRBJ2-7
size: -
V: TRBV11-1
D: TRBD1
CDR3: CASSRGTGIYEQYF
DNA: TGTGCCAGCAGCCGTGGGACAGGGATCTACGAGCAGTACTTC

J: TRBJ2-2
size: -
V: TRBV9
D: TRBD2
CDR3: CASSVVVSGSTGELFF
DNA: TGTGCCAGCAGCGTAGTGGTTAGCGGGTCTACCGGGGAGCTGTTTTTT

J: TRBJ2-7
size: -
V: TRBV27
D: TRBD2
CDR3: CASSLDAGGGYEQYF
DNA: TGTGCCAGCAGTTTAGACGCGGGGGGTGGGTACGAGCAGTACTTC

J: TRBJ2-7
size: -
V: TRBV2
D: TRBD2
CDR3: CASSELAGGPYEQYF
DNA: TGTGCCAGCAGTGAACTAGCGGGAGGACCCTACGAGCAGTACTTC

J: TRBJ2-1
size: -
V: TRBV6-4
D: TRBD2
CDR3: CATPGGGRNEQFF
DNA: TGTGCAACCCCCGGGGGGGGGAGGAATGAGCAGTTCTTC

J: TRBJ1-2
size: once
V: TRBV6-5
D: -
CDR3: CASRSDKNYGYTF
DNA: TGTGCCAGCAGATCAGACAAGAACTATGGCTACACCTTC

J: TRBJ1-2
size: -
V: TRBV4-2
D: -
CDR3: CASSPGGDFVGYTF
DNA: TGTGCCAGCAGCCCGGGGGGCGATTTTGTGGGCTACACCTTC

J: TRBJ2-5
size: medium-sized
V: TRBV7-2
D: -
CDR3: CASSPLGTGTQYF
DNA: TGTGCCAGCAGCCCTCTAGGAACGGGGACCCAGTACTTC

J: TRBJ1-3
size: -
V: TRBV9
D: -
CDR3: CASSEDSGDSGNTIYF
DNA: TGTGCCAGCAGCGAAGATTCGGGTGACTCTGGAAACACCATATATTTT

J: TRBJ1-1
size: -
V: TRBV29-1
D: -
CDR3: CSVEKITVEAFF
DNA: TGCAGCGTTGAGAAGATAACGGTAGAAGCTTTCTTT

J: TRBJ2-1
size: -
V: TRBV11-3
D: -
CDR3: CASSLPGLPGNEQFF
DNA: TGTGCCAGCAGCTTACCCGGGCTCCCGGGCAATGAGCAGTTCTTC

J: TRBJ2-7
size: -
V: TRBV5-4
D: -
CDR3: CASSSGYEQYF
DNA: TGTGCCAGCAGCTCGGGATACGAGCAGTACTTC

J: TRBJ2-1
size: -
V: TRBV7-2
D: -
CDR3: CASSLVSLAMLGEQFF
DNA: TGTGCCAGCAGCTTAGTTTCGCTAGCTATGCTTGGTGAGCAGTTCTTC

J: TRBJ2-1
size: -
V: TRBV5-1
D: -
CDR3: CASSLAGVVQFF
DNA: TGCGCCAGCAGCTTGGCGGGGGTGGTCCAGTTCTTC

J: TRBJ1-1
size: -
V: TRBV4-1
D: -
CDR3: CASRGGSTEAFF
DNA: TGCGCCAGCAGGGGAGGGAGCACTGAAGCTTTCTTT

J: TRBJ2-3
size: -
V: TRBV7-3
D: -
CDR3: CACSGAGGDTQYF
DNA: TGTGCCTGCTCCGGGGCAGGAGGAGATACGCAGTATTTT

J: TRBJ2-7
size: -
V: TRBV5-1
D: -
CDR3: CASSHGGLEQYF
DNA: TGCGCCAGCAGCCATGGTGGGTTAGAGCAGTACTTC

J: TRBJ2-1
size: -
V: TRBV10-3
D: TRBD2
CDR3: CAISVRTSGGAVNEQFF
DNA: TGTGCCATCAGTGTACGGACTAGCGGGGGGGCCGTGAATGAGCAGTTCTTC

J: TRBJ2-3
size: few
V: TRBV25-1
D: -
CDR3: CASSEAGFTDTQYF
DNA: TGTGCCAGCAGTGAGGCGGGTTTCACAGATACGCAGTATTTT

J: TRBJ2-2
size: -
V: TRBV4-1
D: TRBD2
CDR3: CASSRGTSGNTGELFF
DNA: TGCGCCAGCAGCCGTGGGACTAGCGGGAACACCGGGGAGCTGTTTTTT

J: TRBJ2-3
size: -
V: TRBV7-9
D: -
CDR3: CASTIDTDTQYF
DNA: TGTGCCAGCACCATAGACACAGATACGCAGTATTTT

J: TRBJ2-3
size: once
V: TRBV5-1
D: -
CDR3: CASSLYQGVDTQYF
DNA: TGCGCCAGCAGCTTGTACCAGGGAGTCGATACGCAGTATTTT

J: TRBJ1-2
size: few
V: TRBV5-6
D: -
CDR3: CASSLIISYGYTF
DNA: TGTGCCAGCAGCTTGATCATCTCCTATGGCTACACCTTC

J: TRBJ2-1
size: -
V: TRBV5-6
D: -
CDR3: CASSQYLNHNEQFF
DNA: TGTGCCAGCAGCCAATACTTAAATCACAATGAGCAGTTCTTC

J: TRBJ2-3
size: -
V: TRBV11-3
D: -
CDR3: CASSFYGDTQYF
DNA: TGTGCCAGCAGCTTTTACGGCGATACGCAGTATTTT

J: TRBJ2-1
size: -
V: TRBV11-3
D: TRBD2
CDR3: CASSRGTSGRDNEQFF
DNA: TGTGCCAGCAGTCGCGGGACTAGCGGGAGAGACAATGAGCAGTTCTTC

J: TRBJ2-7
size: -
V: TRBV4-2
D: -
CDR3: CASSHAAPSSYEQYF
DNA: TGTGCCAGCAGCCACGCGGCCCCGAGCTCCTACGAGCAGTACTTC

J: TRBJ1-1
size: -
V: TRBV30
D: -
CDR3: CAWGRGVNTEAFF
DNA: TGTGCCTGGGGGCGAGGTGTGAACACTGAAGCTTTCTTT

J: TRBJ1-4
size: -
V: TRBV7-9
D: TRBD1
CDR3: CASSFGQGANEKLFF
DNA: TGTGCCAGCAGCTTCGGACAGGGGGCGAATGAAAAACTGTTTTTT

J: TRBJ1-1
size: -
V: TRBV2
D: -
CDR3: CASSAQGNTEAFF
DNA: TGTGCCAGCAGTGCACAGGGGAACACTGAAGCTTTCTTT

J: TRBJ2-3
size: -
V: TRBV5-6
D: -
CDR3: CASSLGTIGDTQYF
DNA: TGTGCCAGCAGCTTGGGGACTATAGGTGATACGCAGTATTTT

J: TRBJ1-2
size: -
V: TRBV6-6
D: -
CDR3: CASTRRQDYGYTF
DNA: TGTGCCAGCACCCGGCGGCAGGACTATGGCTACACCTTC

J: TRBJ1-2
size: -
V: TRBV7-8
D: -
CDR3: CASSLTGGLYGYTF
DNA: TGTGCCAGCAGCCTCACTGGGGGTCTATATGGCTACACCTTC